This is a list of T cell receptor beta chains from one sample in a study of blood T cell repertoires in COVID-19. Only in-frame clones appear in the TCRdb table, and some are missing; sequencing was by immunoSEQ multiplex PCR. The table has about 150,000 clones, around 83% seen once. Material: peripheral blood. The receptor set was obtained from a man aged 45-60 years with active or convalescent COVID-19. Both conserved end residues are part of each CDR3. D genes are given only for firm matches. Clone size is shown for a subset of rows, as once, few, many or a class of expanded clone.

j_call,d_call,clone_size,v_call,cdr3_aa,cdr3_nt
TRBJ1-1,TRBD1,.,TRBV30,CAWSVGTDTTEAFF,TGTGCCTGGAGTGTTGGGACAGACACCACTGAAGCTTTCTTT
TRBJ2-5,TRBD2,.,TRBV2,CASRTGRGGPPSQYF,TGTGCCAGCAGGACAGGTCGGGGGGGGCCCCCGTCCCAGTACTTC
TRBJ2-7,TRBD1,.,TRBV2,CASIKDRAGSYEQYF,TGTGCCAGCATTAAAGACAGGGCGGGCTCCTACGAGCAGTACTTC
TRBJ2-7,TRBD2,.,TRBV4-2,CASSASGGFLIEQYF,TGTGCCAGCAGCGCGTCGGGGGGTTTCCTGATCGAGCAGTACTTC
TRBJ2-2,.,.,TRBV3-1/TRBV3-2,CASSQVRFLGELFF,TGTGCCAGCAGCCAAGTGCGATTTCTCGGGGAGCTGTTTTTT
TRBJ2-2,.,.,TRBV1,CTSSQGPGLAGSTGELFF,TGCACCAGCAGCCAAGGGCCGGGACTAGCGGGTTCAACCGGGGAGCTGTTTTTT
TRBJ1-4,.,.,TRBV30,CAWSQYRQDMRRTNEKLFF,TGTGCCTGGAGTCAATACCGACAGGATATGCGCCGAACTAATGAAAAACTGTTTTTT
TRBJ1-2,.,.,TRBV5-5,CASSPMLQEAYGYTF,TGTGCCAGCAGCCCAATGCTTCAGGAAGCATATGGCTACACCTTC
TRBJ1-5,.,.,TRBV18,CASSLQGRGNQPQHF,TGTGCCAGCTCCCTCCAGGGGCGCGGGAATCAGCCCCAGCATTTT
TRBJ2-2,TRBD2,once,TRBV24-1,CATTPTSGRGSGELFF,TGTGCCACCACCCCGACTAGCGGGAGAGGTAGCGGGGAGCTGTTTTTT
TRBJ1-5,TRBD1,.,TRBV6-2/TRBV6-3,CASSWTGGNQPQHF,TGTGCCAGCAGTTGGACAGGGGGGAATCAGCCCCAGCATTTT
TRBJ2-5,TRBD2,.,TRBV18,CASSASGGRQETQYF,TGTGCCAGCTCAGCGAGCGGGGGTAGACAAGAGACCCAGTACTTC
TRBJ1-5,.,.,TRBV5-1,CASSLGVSGNQPQHF,TGCGCCAGCAGCCTAGGGGTTTCTGGCAATCAGCCCCAGCATTTT
TRBJ2-7,.,.,TRBV4-1,CASSQTRKPDGYGEQYF,TGCGCCAGCAGCCAGACTAGGAAACCGGACGGTTACGGTGAGCAGTACTTC
TRBJ2-5,.,few,TRBV9,CASSVAEGAWQETQYF,TGTGCCAGCAGCGTAGCGGAGGGGGCGTGGCAAGAGACCCAGTACTTC
TRBJ1-6,TRBD1,.,TRBV7-8,CASSLQGSSYNSPLHF,TGTGCCAGCAGCCTACAGGGGAGCTCCTATAATTCACCCCTCCACTTT
TRBJ2-3,TRBD2,.,TRBV18,CASSPPRTSGSPFTTDTQYF,TGTGCCAGCTCACCACCCCGGACTAGCGGGAGCCCCTTTACCACAGATACGCAGTATTTT
TRBJ2-1,.,.,TRBV24-1,CATSEPGGPGVGEQFF,TGTGCCACCAGTGAGCCCGGGGGACCGGGAGTGGGTGAGCAGTTCTTC
TRBJ2-1,TRBD2,.,TRBV9,CASSELSSGRYNEQFF,TGTGCCAGCAGCGAGCTCTCTAGCGGGAGATACAATGAGCAGTTCTTC
TRBJ2-7,TRBD2,.,TRBV7-2,CASSSRLAGEQYF,TGTGCCAGCAGCTCAAGACTAGCGGGCGAGCAGTACTTC
TRBJ1-1,.,.,TRBV18,CASSPQNTEAFF,TGTGCCAGCTCACCCCAGAACACTGAAGCTTTCTTT
TRBJ1-1,TRBD1,.,TRBV7-3,CASSPGQGEAFF,TGTGCCAGCAGCCCAGGACAGGGTGAAGCTTTCTTT
TRBJ2-7,TRBD2,.,TRBV20-1,CSASVSSGRKSSYEQYF,TGCAGTGCTAGTGTCTCTAGCGGGAGGAAAAGCTCCTACGAGCAGTACTTC
TRBJ2-6,.,once,TRBV19,CASSSGDGANVLTF,TGTGCCAGTAGTAGCGGAGATGGGGCCAACGTCCTGACTTTC
TRBJ1-5,TRBD1,.,TRBV19,CASTPGQGRSNQPQHF,TGTGCCAGTACCCCGGGACAGGGACGGAGCAATCAGCCCCAGCATTTT
TRBJ2-3,TRBD2,.,TRBV9,CASGREFTDTQYF,TGTGCCAGTGGGCGGGAGTTCACAGATACGCAGTATTTT
TRBJ2-2,TRBD2,.,TRBV2,CASSVLAGDTGELFF,TGTGCCAGCAGTGTCCTCGCGGGGGACACCGGGGAGCTGTTTTTT
TRBJ1-2,.,.,TRBV6-5,CASTRDWNNYGYTF,TGTGCCAGCACCCGGGACTGGAATAACTATGGCTACACCTTC
TRBJ1-5,TRBD1,.,TRBV2,CASSSDRGGDQPQHF,TGTGCCAGCAGTTCGGACAGGGGTGGTGATCAGCCCCAGCATTTT
TRBJ2-1,.,.,TRBV21-1,CASSKGLAGDSYNEQFF,TGTGCCAGCAGCAAAGGACTAGCGGGCGACTCCTACAATGAGCAGTTCTTC
TRBJ2-1,.,.,TRBV11-3,CASSFGGTSYNEQFF,TGTGCCAGCAGCTTTGGCGGGACTTCCTACAATGAGCAGTTCTTC
TRBJ2-7,.,.,TRBV29-1,CSVDFGYEQYF,TGCAGCGTTGATTTCGGTTACGAGCAGTACTTC
TRBJ2-7,TRBD2,.,TRBV10-2,CATGLAGAYEQYF,TGCGCCACCGGACTAGCGGGCGCCTACGAGCAGTACTTC
TRBJ2-3,.,once,TRBV30,CACQAASTDTQYF,TGTGCCTGCCAGGCAGCTAGCACAGATACGCAGTATTTT
TRBJ1-1,TRBD1,once,TRBV18,CASTGQGVRTEAFF,TGTGCCAGCACAGGACAGGGGGTGAGGACTGAAGCTTTCTTT
TRBJ1-6,TRBD1,.,TRBV10-3,CAISEDRGGSPLHF,TGTGCCATCAGTGAGGACAGGGGGGGTTCACCCCTCCACTTT
TRBJ1-2,.,.,TRBV28,CASSLFFGSNRGYTF,TGTGCCAGCAGTTTATTTTTCGGCAGTAACAGAGGCTACACCTTC
TRBJ1-1,TRBD1,once,TRBV5-4,CASSFRQGSRVGTEAFF,TGTGCCAGCAGCTTCAGACAGGGATCCCGAGTGGGCACTGAAGCTTTCTTT
TRBJ1-5,TRBD1,.,TRBV25-1,CASSDGQAVGQPQHF,TGTGCCAGCAGTGATGGACAGGCCGTTGGGCAGCCCCAGCATTTT
TRBJ2-5,TRBD2,.,TRBV2,CASSNSGGASGTQYF,TGTGCCAGCAGTAATAGCGGGGGGGCCTCTGGGACCCAGTACTTC
TRBJ2-5,TRBD2,.,TRBV7-2,CASSLGLAGGPWETQYF,TGTGCCAGCAGCTTAGGACTAGCGGGGGGGCCCTGGGAGACCCAGTACTTC
TRBJ1-5,TRBD1,.,TRBV5-4,CASSRGQGNQPQHF,TGTGCCAGCAGCCGTGGACAGGGAAATCAGCCCCAGCATTTT
TRBJ2-2,TRBD2,.,TRBV11-2,CASRGTSGTGELFF,TGTGCCAGCAGAGGGACTAGCGGGACCGGGGAGCTGTTTTTT
TRBJ1-5,.,.,TRBV7-9,CASSRDLQPQHF,TGTGCCAGCAGCCGAGATTTACAGCCCCAGCATTTT
TRBJ2-7,TRBD1,.,TRBV5-4,CASTPSGTGNEQYF,TGTGCCAGCACCCCCTCCGGGACAGGGAACGAGCAGTACTTC